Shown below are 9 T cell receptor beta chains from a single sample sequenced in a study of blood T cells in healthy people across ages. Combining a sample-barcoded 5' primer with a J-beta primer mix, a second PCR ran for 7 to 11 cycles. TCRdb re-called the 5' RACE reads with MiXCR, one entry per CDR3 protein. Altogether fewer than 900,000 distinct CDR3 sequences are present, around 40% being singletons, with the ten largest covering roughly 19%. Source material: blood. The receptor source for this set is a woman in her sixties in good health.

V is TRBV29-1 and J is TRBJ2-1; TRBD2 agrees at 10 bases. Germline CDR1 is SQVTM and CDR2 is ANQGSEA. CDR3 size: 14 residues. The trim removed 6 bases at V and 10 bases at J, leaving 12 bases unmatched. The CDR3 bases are TGCAGCGTGGACGGACTAGCGGTCGGCTTAGAGCAGTTCTTC. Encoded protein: CSVDGLAVGLEQFF.

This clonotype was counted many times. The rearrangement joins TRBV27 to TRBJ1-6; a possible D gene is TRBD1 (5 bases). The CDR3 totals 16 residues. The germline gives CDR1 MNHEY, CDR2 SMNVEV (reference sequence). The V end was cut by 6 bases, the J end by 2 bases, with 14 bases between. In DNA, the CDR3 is TGTGCCAGCAGCTCAGGGTATAGCGCCTATAATTCACCCCTCCACTTT. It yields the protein CASSSGYSAYNSPLHF.

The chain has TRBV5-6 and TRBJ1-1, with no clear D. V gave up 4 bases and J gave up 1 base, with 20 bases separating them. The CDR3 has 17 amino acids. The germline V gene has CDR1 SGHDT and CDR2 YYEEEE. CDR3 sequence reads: CASSTPGGGLRNTEAFF. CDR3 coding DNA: TGTGCCAGCAGCACCCCGGGAGGAGGGTTGAGGAACACTGAAGCTTTCTTT.

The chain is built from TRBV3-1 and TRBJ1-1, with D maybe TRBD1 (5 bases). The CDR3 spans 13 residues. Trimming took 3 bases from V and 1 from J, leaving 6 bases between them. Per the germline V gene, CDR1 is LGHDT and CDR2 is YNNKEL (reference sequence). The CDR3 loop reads CASSHGTNTEAFF. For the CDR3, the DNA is TGTGCCAGCAGCCACGGGACGAACACTGAAGCTTTCTTT.

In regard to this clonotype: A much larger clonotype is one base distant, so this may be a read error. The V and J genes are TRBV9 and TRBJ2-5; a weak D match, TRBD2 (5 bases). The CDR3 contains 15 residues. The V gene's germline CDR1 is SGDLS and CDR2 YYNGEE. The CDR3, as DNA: TGTGTCAGCGCTACGTTATGGGGAGCGCAAGAGACCCAGTACTTC. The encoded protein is CVSATLWGAQETQYF.

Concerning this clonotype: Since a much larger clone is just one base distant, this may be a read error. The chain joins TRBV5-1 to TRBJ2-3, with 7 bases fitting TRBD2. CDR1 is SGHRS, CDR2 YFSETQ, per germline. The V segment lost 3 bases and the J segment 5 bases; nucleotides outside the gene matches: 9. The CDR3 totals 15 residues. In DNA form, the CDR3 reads TGCGCCAGCAGCTCGGACGGGAGCGGGATAGATACGCAGTATTTT. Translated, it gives CASSSDGSGIDTQYF.

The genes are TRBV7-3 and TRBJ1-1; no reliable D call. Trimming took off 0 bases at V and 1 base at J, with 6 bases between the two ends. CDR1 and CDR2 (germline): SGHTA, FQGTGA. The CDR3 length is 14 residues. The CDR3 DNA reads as TGTGCCAGCAGCTTAACGGTGGGGAACACTGAAGCTTTCTTT. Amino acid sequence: CASSLTVGNTEAFF. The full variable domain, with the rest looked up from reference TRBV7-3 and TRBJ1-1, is GAGVSQTPSNKVTEKGKYVELRCDPISGHTALYWYRQSLGQGPEFLIYFQGTGAADDSGLPNDRFFAVRPEGSVSTLKIQRTERGDSAVYLCASSLTVGNTEAFFGQGTRLTVV.

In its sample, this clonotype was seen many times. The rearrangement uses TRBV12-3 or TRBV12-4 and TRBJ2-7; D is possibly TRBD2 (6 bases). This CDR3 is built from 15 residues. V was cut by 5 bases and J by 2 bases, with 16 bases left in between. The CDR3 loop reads CASSRGSGPAYEQYF. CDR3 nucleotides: TGTGCCAGCAGTCGGGGTAGCGGTCCCGCCTACGAGCAGTACTTC.

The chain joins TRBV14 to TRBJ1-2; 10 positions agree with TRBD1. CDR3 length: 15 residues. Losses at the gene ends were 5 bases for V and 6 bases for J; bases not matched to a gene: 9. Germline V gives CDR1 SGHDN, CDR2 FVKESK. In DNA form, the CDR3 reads TGTGCCAGCAGCGAACCGGGACAGGGGCCCCATGGCTACACCTTC. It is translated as CASSEPGQGPHGYTF.